This T cell receptor beta chain was sequenced for a study of blood T cell repertoires in COVID-19. The wider study: Acute-phase and convalescent COVID-19 samples originated in the United States, Italy and Spain. T cells, B-cell-depleted T cells, or PBMCs supplied cDNA or gDNA.

This clone was seen only once. The CDR3 loop spans 15 amino acids. Germline loops: CDR1 LNHDA, CDR2 SQIVND (reference sequence). Trimming cost V 2 bases and J 8 bases; bases outside gene matches: 3. Only in-frame clones appear in the TCRdb table, and some are missing; sequencing was by immunoSEQ multiplex PCR. The data hold some 58,000 clones, with 80% to 90% observed a single time. This sequence originates from a human donor in a cohort sampled during active COVID-19. The rearrangement links TRBV19 to TRBJ1-6, with 10 bases that match TRBD1. Sequencing was done on a sample of peripheral blood. This CDR3 reads CASSIPGTGDSPLHF. CDR3 DNA: TGTGCCAGTAGTATACCCGGGACAGGGGATTCACCCCTCCACTTT.